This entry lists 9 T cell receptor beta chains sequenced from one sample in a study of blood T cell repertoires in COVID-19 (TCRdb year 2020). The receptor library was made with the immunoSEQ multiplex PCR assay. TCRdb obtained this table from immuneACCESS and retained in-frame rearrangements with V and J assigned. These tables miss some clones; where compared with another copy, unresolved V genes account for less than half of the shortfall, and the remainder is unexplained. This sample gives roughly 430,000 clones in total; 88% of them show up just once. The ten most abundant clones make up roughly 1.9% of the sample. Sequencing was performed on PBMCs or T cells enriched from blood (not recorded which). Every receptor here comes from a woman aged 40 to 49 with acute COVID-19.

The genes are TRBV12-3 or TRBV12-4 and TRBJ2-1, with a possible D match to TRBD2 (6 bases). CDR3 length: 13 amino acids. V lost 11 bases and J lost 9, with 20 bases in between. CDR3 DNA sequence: TGTGCCTCCCGGGACTCACTTTTCGGTGAGCAGTTCTTC. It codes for CASRDSLFGEQFF.

Here the CDR3 reads CASSISAGFLVDQPQHF. The CDR3, as DNA: TGTGCCAGTAGTATCAGCGCGGGGTTTTTGGTTGATCAGCCCCAGCATTTT. The chain recombines TRBV19 with TRBJ1-5; D is undetermined. V was cut by 3 bases and J by 5 bases, with 20 bases left in between. Germline V lookup: CDR1 LNHDA, CDR2 SQIVND (reference sequence). This CDR3 spans 17 amino acids.

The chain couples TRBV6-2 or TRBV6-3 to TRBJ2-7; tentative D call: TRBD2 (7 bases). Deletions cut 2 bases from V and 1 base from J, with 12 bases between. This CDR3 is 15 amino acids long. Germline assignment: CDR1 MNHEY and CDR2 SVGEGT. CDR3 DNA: TGTGCCAGCAGTTACGTCGGGGGGCCATCCTACGAGCAGTACTTC. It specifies CASSYVGGPSYEQYF.

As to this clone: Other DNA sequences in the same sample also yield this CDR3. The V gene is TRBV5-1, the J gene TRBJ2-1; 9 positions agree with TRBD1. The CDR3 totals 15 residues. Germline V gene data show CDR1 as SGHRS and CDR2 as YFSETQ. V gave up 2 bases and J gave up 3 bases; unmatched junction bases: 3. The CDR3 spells CASSLGTGSYNEQFF. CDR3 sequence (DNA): TGCGCCAGCAGCTTAGGGACAGGGAGCTACAATGAGCAGTTCTTC.

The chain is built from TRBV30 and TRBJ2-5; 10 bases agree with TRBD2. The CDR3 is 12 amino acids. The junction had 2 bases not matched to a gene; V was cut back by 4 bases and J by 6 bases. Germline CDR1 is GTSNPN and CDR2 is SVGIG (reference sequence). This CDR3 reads CAWNSGGQTQYF. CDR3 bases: TGTGCCTGGAATAGCGGGGGGCAGACCCAGTACTTC.

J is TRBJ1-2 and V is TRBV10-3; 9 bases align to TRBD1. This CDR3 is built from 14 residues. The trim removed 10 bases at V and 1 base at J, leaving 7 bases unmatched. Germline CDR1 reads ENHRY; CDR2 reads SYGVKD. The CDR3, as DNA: TGTGCCACCGGGGGACAGGGTAATAACTATGGCTACACCTTC. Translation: CATGGQGNNYGYTF.

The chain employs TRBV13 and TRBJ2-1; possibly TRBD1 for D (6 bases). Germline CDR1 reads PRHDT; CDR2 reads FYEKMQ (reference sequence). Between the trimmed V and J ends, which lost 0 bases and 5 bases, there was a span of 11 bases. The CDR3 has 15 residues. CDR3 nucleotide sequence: TGTGCCAGCAGCTTAGGCCTGAGGGGGAACAATGAGCAGTTCTTC. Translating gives CASSLGLRGNNEQFF.

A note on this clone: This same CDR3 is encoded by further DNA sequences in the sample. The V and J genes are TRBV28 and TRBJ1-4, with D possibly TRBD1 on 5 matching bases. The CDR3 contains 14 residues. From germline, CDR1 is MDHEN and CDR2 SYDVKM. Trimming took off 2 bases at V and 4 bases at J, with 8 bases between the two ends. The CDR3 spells CASSLGGVNEKLFF. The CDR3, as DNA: TGTGCCAGCAGTTTAGGGGGGGTTAATGAAAAACTGTTTTTT. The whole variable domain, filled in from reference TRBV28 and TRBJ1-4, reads DVKVTQSSRYLVKRTGEKVFLECVQDMDHENMFWYRQDPGLGLRLIYFSYDVKMKEKGDIPEGYSVSREKKERFSLILESASTNQTSMYLCASSLGGVNEKLFFGSGTQLSVL.

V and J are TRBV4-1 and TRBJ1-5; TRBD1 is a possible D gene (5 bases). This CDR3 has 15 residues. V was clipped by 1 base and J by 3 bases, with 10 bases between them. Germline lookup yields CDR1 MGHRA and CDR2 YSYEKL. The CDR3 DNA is TGCGCCAGCAGCCAAGGGGGGGGTCTCAATCAGCCCCAGCATTTT. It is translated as CASSQGGGLNQPQHF.